This T cell receptor beta chain was captured by sequencing in a study of cytomegalovirus exposure and HLA in healthy donors. Both 60 Vbeta primers and 13 Jbeta primers went into the PCR. The protocol was immunoSEQ multiplex PCR, while the TCRdb copy is restricted to in-frame clones and leaves out a portion. The sample has approximately 70,000 clones, roughly 72% seen once. V lost 3 bases and J lost 4, with 19 bases in between. The CDR3 length is 16 residues. CDR1 KGHSH and CDR2 LQKENI come from the germline V gene. Findings and caveats of the study: A reported reduction in N-insertions relative to the 666-donor mean was seen in an Asian-associated ancestry cluster in a later analysis. DRB1 showed the most TCR associations and HLA-C the fewest in a later analysis, as rates varied by HLA locus. In a later analysis, common viral pathogens appeared linked to several of the most significant clusters.

This clone was seen only once. Its antigen is not known. The sequence came from a man aged 50 to 59 in good health and CMV-seronegative. J is TRBJ2-7 and V is TRBV18; possible D gene TRBD1, 6 bases. Specimen: PBMCs. Here the CDR3 reads CASSPLPGQRVYEQYF. As DNA, the CDR3 is TGTGCCAGCTCACCGCTCCCCGGACAGAGAGTTTACGAGCAGTACTTC.